Here is one T cell receptor beta chain with its context. Its antigen is still unknown. The CDR3 contains 16 residues. The ends lost 4 bases at V and 5 bases at J; junction bases unmatched: 5. Germline V CDR1 and CDR2: SGHVS, FQNEAQ. This sample stems from a study of cytomegalovirus exposure and HLA in healthy donors. Though probably carrying unrecorded immune exposures, donors were nominally healthy at sampling. General observations from the study: Some V segments (TRBV6-2 and TRBV6-3 among them) were excluded as indistinguishable. The dataset shows that most TCR sequences were rare, while some public TCRs occurred in many donors.

The PCR contained 60 Vbeta and 13 Jbeta primers. Libraries were prepared by immunoSEQ multiplex PCR; TCRdb keeps only in-frame clonotypes and omits some of them. This table has about 230,000 clones, about 80% appearing once. This receptor was obtained from a woman in her fifties or sixties in good health and CMV-seropositive. The gene calls are TRBV7-8 and TRBJ2-2; 12 nucleotides match TRBD2. The sequenced sample consisted of PBMCs. The chain's CDR3 is CASSSSSGGATGELFF. In DNA form, the CDR3 reads TGTGCCAGCAGCTCTTCTAGCGGGGGGGCAACCGGGGAGCTGTTTTTT.